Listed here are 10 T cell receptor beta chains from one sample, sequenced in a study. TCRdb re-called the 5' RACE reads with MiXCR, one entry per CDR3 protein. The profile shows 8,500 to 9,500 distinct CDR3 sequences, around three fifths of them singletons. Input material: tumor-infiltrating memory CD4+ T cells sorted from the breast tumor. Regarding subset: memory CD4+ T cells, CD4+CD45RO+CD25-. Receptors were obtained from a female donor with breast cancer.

The CDR3 here is CSGGTPEAFF. As DNA, the CDR3 is TGCAGCGGGGGAACCCCAGAAGCTTTCTTT. The rearrangement links TRBV29-1 to TRBJ1-1; D gene uncertain. CDR3 length: 10 amino acids. Germline values: CDR1 SQVTM, CDR2 ANQGSEA. The V end lost 7 bases, the J end lost 8 bases, and 11 bases lay between the germline ends.

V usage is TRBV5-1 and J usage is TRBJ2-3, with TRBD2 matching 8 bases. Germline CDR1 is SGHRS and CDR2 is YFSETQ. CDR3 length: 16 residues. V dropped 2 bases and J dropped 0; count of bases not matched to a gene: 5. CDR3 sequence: CASSLTSGPSTDTQYF. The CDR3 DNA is TGCGCCAGCAGCTTAACTAGCGGACCTAGCACAGATACGCAGTATTTT.

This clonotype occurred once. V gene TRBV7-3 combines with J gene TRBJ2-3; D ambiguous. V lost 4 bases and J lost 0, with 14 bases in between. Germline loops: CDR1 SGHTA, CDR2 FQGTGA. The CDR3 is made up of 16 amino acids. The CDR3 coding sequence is TGTGCCAGCAGCTCTTCTTCCTTAAAAAGCACAGATACGCAGTATTTT. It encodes CASSSSSLKSTDTQYF.

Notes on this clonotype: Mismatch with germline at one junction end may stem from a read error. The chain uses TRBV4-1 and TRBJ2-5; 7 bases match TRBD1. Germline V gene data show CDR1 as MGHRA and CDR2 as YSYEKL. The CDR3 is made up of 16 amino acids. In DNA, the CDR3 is TGTGCCAGCAGCCAAGTCTACTCAGGGGGTATTGAGACCCAGTACTTC. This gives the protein CASSQVYSGGIETQYF.

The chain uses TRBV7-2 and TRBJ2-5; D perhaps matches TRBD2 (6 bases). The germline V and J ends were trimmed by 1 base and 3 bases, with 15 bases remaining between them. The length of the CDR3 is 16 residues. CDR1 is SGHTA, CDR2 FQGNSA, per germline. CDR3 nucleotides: TGTGCCAGCAGCTTAGTTCCGACTAGTACCAAAGAGACCCAGTACTTC. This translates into CASSLVPTSTKETQYF.

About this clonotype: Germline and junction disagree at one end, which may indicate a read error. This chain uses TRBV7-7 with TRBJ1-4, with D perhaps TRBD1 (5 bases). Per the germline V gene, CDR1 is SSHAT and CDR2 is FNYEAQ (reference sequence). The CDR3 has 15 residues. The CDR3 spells CASSSRQLRNEKLFF. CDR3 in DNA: TGTGCTAGCAGCTCCAGACAGCTCCGCAATGAAAAACTGTTTTTT.

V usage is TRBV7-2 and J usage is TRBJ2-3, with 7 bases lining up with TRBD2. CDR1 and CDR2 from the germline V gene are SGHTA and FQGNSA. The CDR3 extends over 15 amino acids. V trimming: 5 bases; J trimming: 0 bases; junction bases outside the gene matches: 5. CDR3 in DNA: TGTGCCAGCAGCGGGCGGGGGACTAGCACAGATACGCAGTATTTT. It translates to CASSGRGTSTDTQYF.

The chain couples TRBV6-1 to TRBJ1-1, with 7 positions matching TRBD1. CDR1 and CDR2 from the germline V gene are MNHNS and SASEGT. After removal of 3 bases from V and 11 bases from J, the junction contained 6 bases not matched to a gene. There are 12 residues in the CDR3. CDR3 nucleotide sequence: TGTGCCAGCAGTGATGGTACAGGGGATGCTTTCTTT. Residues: CASSDGTGDAFF.

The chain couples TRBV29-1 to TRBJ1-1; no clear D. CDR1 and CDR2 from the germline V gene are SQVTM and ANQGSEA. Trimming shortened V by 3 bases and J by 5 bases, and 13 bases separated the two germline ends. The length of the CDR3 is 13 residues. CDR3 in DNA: TGCAGCGTTGATGTCCCCCTGGGGACTGAAGCTTTCTTT. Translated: CSVDVPLGTEAFF.

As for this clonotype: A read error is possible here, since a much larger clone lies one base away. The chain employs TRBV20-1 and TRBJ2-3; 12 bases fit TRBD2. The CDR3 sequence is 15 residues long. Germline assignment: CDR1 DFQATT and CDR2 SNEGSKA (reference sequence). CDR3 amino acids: CRADLAGGPSDTQYF. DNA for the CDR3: TGCAGAGCGGACCTAGCGGGAGGGCCCTCAGATACGCAGTATTTT.